This T cell receptor (beta chain) was obtained from a study of read filtering for tumor transcriptome and immune sequencing. In this sample, this clonotype turned up many times. Molecular barcoded adaptors covering alpha/delta and beta/gamma chains were used on 400 ng RNA. TCRdb reprocessed the reads via MiXCR and lists one record per CDR3 protein. This repertoire shows more than 100,000 distinct CDR3 sequences, 13% found once; its top ten account for about 7.7%. Every patient had bone marrow sampled while the disease was active. Germline loops: CDR1 SEHNR, CDR2 FQNEAQ (reference sequence). With 2 bases clipped from V and 3 bases from J, the junction kept 4 bases outside the gene matches. The CDR3 is 16 residues long.

The receptor comes from a donor aged 40 or over with multiple myeloma. The chain joins TRBV7-9 to TRBJ2-2; 9 bases are shared with TRBD1. Input material: a population of CD138-negative cells sorted from bone marrow. The CDR3 sequence: CASSLNRGQDTGELFF. For the CDR3, the DNA is TGTGCCAGCAGCTTAAACAGGGGGCAGGACACCGGGGAGCTGTTTTTT.